This TCR beta chain was sequenced during a study of blood T cell repertoires in COVID-19. Source study methods: Using reference gene primer amplification, nucleated cell counts were estimated. The protocol was immunoSEQ multiplex PCR, while the TCRdb copy is restricted to in-frame clones and leaves out a portion. The V and J calls and the clone size are those of that table, but D and trimming were determined from the DNA. This table holds roughly 250,000 clones, roughly 85% found once. The TCR was taken from a middle-aged man with acute or convalescent COVID-19. Sequenced material: peripheral blood.

The CDR3 DNA reads TGTGCCAGCAGTGACGGGGTCACTGAAGCTTTCTTT. Translation: CASSDGVTEAFF. The chain carries TRBV6-1 and TRBJ1-1; no reliable D call. Germline V CDR1 and CDR2: MNHNS, SASEGT. The CDR3 is made up of 12 amino acids. V was shortened by 3 bases and J by 4 bases, with 6 bases between the two germline ends.